These 32 T cell receptor beta chains were all obtained from the same sample, sequenced in a study of beta chain features in type 1 diabetes. Points from the study as a whole: Shorter TCRB CDR3s, moderately but significantly so, marked every one of the four CD4+ subsets in Type 1 diabetes patients.

Expressed TCRB transcripts were sequenced after all isolated RNA was converted to cDNA. Assay used: immunoSEQ multiplex PCR; TCRdb lists only in-frame clones, some missing. Of 250,000 to 300,000 clones in the sample, 24% are singletons; the top ten hold more than 0.009%. For these TCRs, the target antigens are not known. Sequences were obtained from naive CD4+ T cells from blood. These receptors came from a woman aged 30 to 39 with type 1 diabetes.

Only a few counts were recorded for this clone. This chain connects TRBV4-2 to TRBJ1-1; D may be TRBD1 (5 bases). CDR1 LGHNA and CDR2 YNFKEQ come from the germline V gene. Trimming pared 0 bases from V and 5 bases from J, leaving 10 bases between. The CDR3 has 14 residues. CDR3 amino acids: CASSQDGAGTEAFF. In DNA, the CDR3 is TGTGCCAGCAGCCAAGATGGGGCTGGGACTGAAGCTTTCTTT.

The genes are TRBV29-1 and TRBJ2-2, with 12 bases fitting TRBD2. The germline CDR1 and CDR2 sequences are SQVTM and ANQGSEA. The junction had 6 bases not matched to a gene; V was cut back by 5 bases and J by 5 bases. The CDR3 extends over 15 amino acids. CDR3 DNA: TGCAGCGTTACCCGCGGACTAGCGGGAACCGGGGAGCTGTTTTTT. This translates into CSVTRGLAGTGELFF.

The chain has TRBV18 and TRBJ2-7, with 7 nucleotides matching TRBD1. Germline trimming cut 2 bases from V and 2 bases from J; bases unmatched to any gene: 3. This CDR3 is built from 14 residues. Germline loops: CDR1 KGHSH, CDR2 LQKENI. The CDR3 sequence: CASSPRGRPYEQYF. CDR3 nucleotide sequence: TGTGCCAGCTCACCAAGGGGGCGGCCCTACGAGCAGTACTTC. Full variable domain (missing parts from reference TRBV18 and TRBJ2-7): NAGVMQNPRHLVRRRGQEARLRCSPMKGHSHVYWYRQLPEEGLKFMVYLQKENIIDESGMPKERFSAEFPKEGPSILRIQQVVRGDSAAYFCASSPRGRPYEQYFGPGTRLTVT.

The table lists this clone with a few counts. In DNA, the CDR3 is TGCGCCAGCAGCCAAGATGTGGCGGCTTCCTACAATGAGCAGTTCTTC. Protein sequence: CASSQDVAASYNEQFF. The chain recombines TRBV4-1 with TRBJ2-1; D unclear. Germline V CDR1 and CDR2: MGHRA, YSYEKL. V was pared by 0 bases and J by 1 base, with 10 bases between. There are 16 residues in the CDR3.

This clone was counted between two and nine times. This chain uses TRBV6-5 with TRBJ1-1; D remains unclear. Trimming took 6 bases from V and 4 from J, leaving 15 bases between them. The germline V gene has CDR1 MNHEY and CDR2 SVGAGI. This CDR3 has 14 residues. The CDR3 spells CASSWEWESTEAFF. CDR3 bases: TGTGCCAGCAGCTGGGAATGGGAGAGCACTGAAGCTTTCTTT.

This chain joins TRBV11-2 and TRBJ2-1, with 10 nucleotides matching TRBD2. There are 14 residues in the CDR3. Germline CDR1 and CDR2: SGHAT and FQNNGV. V was pared by 4 bases and J by 9 bases, with 6 bases of the junction left unmatched. CDR3 amino acids: CASSSSGSYGEQFF. Written as DNA, the CDR3 is TGTGCCAGCAGCTCTAGCGGGAGTTATGGTGAGCAGTTCTTC.

This clone has only a few counts. The V and J genes are TRBV27 and TRBJ1-2; 7 bases are a match to TRBD1. V shed 4 bases and J 4 bases; nucleotides not matched to a gene: 6. The length of the CDR3 is 14 residues. Germline-derived CDR1 and CDR2 are MNHEY and SMNVEV (reference sequence). The CDR3 is CASSSTGAVYGYTF. The CDR3 region has the DNA TGTGCCAGCAGTTCTACAGGGGCAGTCTATGGCTACACCTTC.

The rearrangement joins TRBV7-3 to TRBJ2-1; TRBD2 matches 10 bases. The CDR3 consists of 16 residues. Germline CDR1 SGHTA, CDR2 FQGTGA. V lost 0 bases to trimming and J lost 8 bases; unmatched junction nucleotides: 7. The CDR3 loop reads CASSLTSSSGSYEQFF. In DNA, the CDR3 is TGTGCCAGCAGCTTAACGTCGTCTAGCGGGAGCTATGAGCAGTTCTTC.

V and J are TRBV7-8 and TRBJ2-3; 9 bases map to TRBD2. Germline assignment: CDR1 SGHVS and CDR2 FQNEAQ. The CDR3 extends over 16 amino acids. Trimming removed 5 bases from V and 4 bases from J; junction bases left unmatched: 10. CDR3 protein: CASSLLAGLNPDTQYF. CDR3 nucleotide sequence: TGTGCCAGCAGCCTTCTAGCGGGACTGAACCCAGATACGCAGTATTTT.

This clone was detected only a few times. This sequence joins TRBV15 and TRBJ1-5; 7 nucleotides align to TRBD1. The V gene's germline CDR1 is LNHNV and CDR2 YYDKDF (reference sequence). V lost 5 bases to trimming and J lost 7 bases; unmatched junction nucleotides: 5. This CDR3 comprises 13 residues. The CDR3, as DNA: TGTGCCACCAGCGGACAGGCTCGGCAGCCCCAGCATTTT. This translates into CATSGQARQPQHF.

The chain joins TRBV19 to TRBJ2-3, with D perhaps matching TRBD2 (5 bases). The CDR3 length is 14 residues. Trimming left V 1 base short and J 4 bases short, with 9 bases between. In germline, CDR1 is LNHDA, CDR2 SQIVND (reference sequence). CDR3 sequence (DNA): TGTGCCAGTAGTATAGTTTTGGAGGCAGATACGCAGTATTTT. Translation gives CASSIVLEADTQYF.

The chain is built from TRBV2 and TRBJ1-1; tentatively, D is TRBD1 (6 bases). The CDR3 loop spans 11 amino acids. V gave up 7 bases and J gave up 13 bases, with 16 bases separating them. From germline, CDR1 is SNHLY and CDR2 FYNNEI. CDR3 amino acids: CASKGEDKGFF. The CDR3 bases are TGTGCCAGCAAGGGGGAAGACAAAGGTTTCTTT.

This clone was recorded a few times. V gene TRBV29-1 combines with J gene TRBJ2-1, with 7 positions matching TRBD2. The V segment lost 0 bases and the J segment 4 bases; nucleotides outside the gene matches: 9. Looked up from germline, CDR1 is SQVTM and CDR2 is ANQGSEA. CDR3 size: 16 residues. The DNA of the CDR3 is TGCAGCGTTGAAGATCGTACGGGAGGCTCGTACAATGAGCAGTTCTTC. Translated, it gives CSVEDRTGGSYNEQFF.

This chain joins TRBV29-1 and TRBJ1-2, with TRBD1 as a possible D gene (6 bases). Trimming cost V 2 bases and J 3 bases, with 10 bases left between them. Germline V gives CDR1 SQVTM, CDR2 ANQGSEA. The CDR3 is made up of 13 amino acids. This CDR3 is CSVETRGDYGYTF. The CDR3 DNA reads as TGCAGCGTTGAAACCAGGGGAGACTATGGCTACACCTTC. The entire variable domain, with the rest obtained from reference TRBV29-1 and TRBJ1-2, is as follows: SAVISQKPSRDICQRGTSLTIQCQVDSQVTMMFWYRQQPGQSLTLIATANQGSEATYESGFVIDKFPISRPNLTFSTLTVSNMSPEDSSIYLCSVETRGDYGYTFGSGTRLTVV.

J is TRBJ2-2 and V is TRBV18; D may be TRBD2 (5 bases). The CDR3 has 17 amino acids. Germline values: CDR1 KGHSH, CDR2 LQKENI. The germline V and J ends were trimmed by 3 bases and 0 bases, with 14 bases remaining between them. The CDR3 loop is CASSPTSGVANTGELFF. For the CDR3, the DNA is TGTGCCAGCTCACCGACTTCCGGGGTGGCGAACACCGGGGAGCTGTTTTTT.

The rearrangement uses TRBV29-1 and TRBJ1-1; D perhaps matches TRBD1 (6 bases). Trimming stripped 6 bases from V and 1 base from J, with 15 bases between. CDR1 and CDR2 (germline): SQVTM, ANQGSEA. The CDR3 sequence is 14 residues long. DNA for the CDR3: TGCAGCGTCACACCCAGGGGCCAGAACACTGAAGCTTTCTTT. Its protein product is CSVTPRGQNTEAFF.

This clone was seen more than once but under ten times. In DNA, the CDR3 is TGTGCCAGCAGCGTTAGAGCGGGAGGGCCCAGCACAGATACGCAGTATTTT. Protein sequence: CASSVRAGGPSTDTQYF. The V call is TRBV9, the J call TRBJ2-3; 10 bases are shared with TRBD2. The CDR3 contains 17 residues. J was trimmed by 0 bases and V by 2 bases; bases with no gene match: 6. Germline V gene data show CDR1 as SGDLS and CDR2 as YYNGEE.

The table lists this clone with a few counts. The gene calls are TRBV7-3 and TRBJ2-7, with 9 bases aligning to TRBD1. CDR1 and CDR2 from the germline V gene are SGHTA and FQGTGA. The V gene end was trimmed by 3 bases and the J gene end by 7 bases; junction bases not matched to a gene: 7. The CDR3 spans 14 residues. CDR3 amino acids: CASSLGRTGDEQYF. Written as DNA, the CDR3 is TGTGCCAGCAGCTTGGGTCGGACAGGGGATGAGCAGTACTTC.

The rearrangement links TRBV28 to TRBJ2-2; tentatively, D is TRBD1 (6 bases). V lost 7 bases to trimming and J lost 5 bases, with 14 bases between them. The CDR3 totals 14 residues. The germline gives CDR1 MDHEN, CDR2 SYDVKM. The CDR3 loop reads CASTDTTGTGELFF. DNA for the CDR3: TGTGCCAGCACCGATACAACAGGGACCGGGGAGCTGTTTTTT. Combining the CDR3 with reference TRBV28 and TRBJ2-2 gives the whole variable domain DVKVTQSSRYLVKRTGEKVFLECVQDMDHENMFWYRQDPGLGLRLIYFSYDVKMKEKGDIPEGYSVSREKKERFSLILESASTNQTSMYLCASTDTTGTGELFFGEGSRLTVL.

The rearrangement joins TRBV4-1 to TRBJ2-4, with no clear D. Germline V lookup: CDR1 MGHRA, CDR2 YSYEKL. The CDR3 length is 18 residues. Trimming took off 0 bases at V and 0 bases at J, with 15 bases between the two ends. The CDR3 bases are TGCGCCAGCAGCCAAGATGCGGCCAGCCGACTAGCCAAAAACATTCAGTACTTC. This encodes CASSQDAASRLAKNIQYF.

This sequence joins TRBV29-1 and TRBJ1-1; D perhaps matches TRBD1 (5 bases). Trimming took off 4 bases at V and 3 bases at J, with 12 bases between the two ends. CDR1 is SQVTM, CDR2 ANQGSEA, per germline. The CDR3 runs to 13 residues. The CDR3 DNA is TGCAGCGTTGTAGGCAGGGCACACACTGAAGCTTTCTTT. Residues: CSVVGRAHTEAFF.

This clone was recorded a few times. The V call is TRBV7-3, the J call TRBJ2-1; D perhaps matches TRBD1 (5 bases). V shed 5 bases and J shed 5 bases, with 10 bases lying between them. Germline V gives CDR1 SGHTA, CDR2 FQGTGA. The CDR3 covers 13 residues. CDR3 nucleotides: TGTGCCAGCAGCCCTTGGGGCCACAATGAGCAGTTCTTC. Translated, it gives CASSPWGHNEQFF.

The rearrangement joins TRBV30 to TRBJ2-7; TRBD2 might be the D (5 bases). Germline V lookup: CDR1 GTSNPN, CDR2 SVGIG (reference sequence). Trimming removed 0 bases from V and 4 bases from J, with 13 bases in between. The CDR3 is made up of 14 amino acids. The CDR3: CAWSVRSVPYEQYF. Written as DNA, the CDR3 is TGTGCCTGGAGTGTACGTAGCGTGCCGTACGAGCAGTACTTC.

Only a few counts were recorded for this clone. This rearrangement joins TRBV5-1 to TRBJ2-7, with a tentative D call TRBD2 (5 bases). This CDR3 spans 12 amino acids. Looked up from germline, CDR1 is SGHRS and CDR2 is YFSETQ. Trimming took 1 base from V and 4 from J, leaving 6 bases between them. In DNA form, the CDR3 reads TGCGCCAGCAGCTTGTCGGGGTACGAGCAGTACTTC. Its protein product is CASSLSGYEQYF.

V is TRBV7-9 and J is TRBJ2-3; the match to TRBD2 covers 12 bases. V was pared by 5 bases and J by 1 base, with 4 bases of the junction left unmatched. This CDR3 is built from 16 residues. Germline CDR1 SEHNR, CDR2 FQNEAQ (reference sequence). The CDR3 sequence: CASSTSGRSRTDTQYF. The CDR3 nucleotides read TGTGCCAGCAGCACTAGCGGGAGGTCGCGCACAGATACGCAGTATTTT.

A few counts support this clone. This sequence joins TRBV7-9 and TRBJ2-3, with 10 positions matching TRBD2. The J segment lost 3 bases and the V segment lost 1 base, leaving 1 base of the junction unmatched. CDR1 and CDR2 from the germline V gene are SEHNR and FQNEAQ (reference sequence). The CDR3 is 15 amino acids. The CDR3 sequence is CASSLGTSGTDTQYF. Written as DNA, the CDR3 is TGTGCCAGCAGCTTAGGGACTAGCGGAACAGATACGCAGTATTTT.

This clone came up a few times. The chain is built from TRBV29-1 and TRBJ2-1; the match to TRBD2 covers 11 bases. V shed 6 bases and J 2 bases; nucleotides not matched to a gene: 3. Germline V CDR1 and CDR2: SQVTM, ANQGSEA. The CDR3 loop spans 14 amino acids. CDR3 in amino acids: CSVLLAGAYNEQFF. The CDR3 DNA is TGCAGCGTCTTACTAGCGGGGGCCTACAATGAGCAGTTCTTC.

In its sample, this clone was seen a few times. This chain links TRBV10-3 with TRBJ2-1; TRBD1 matches 9 bases. V lost 8 bases and J lost 8; bases outside the gene matches: 7. Germline V gene sequence: CDR1 ENHRY, CDR2 SYGVKD. This CDR3 has 13 amino acids. The DNA of the CDR3 is TGTGCCATCGCGGGACAGGGCAGTGATGAGCAGTTCTTC. Translation gives CAIAGQGSDEQFF.

The genes are TRBV21-1 and TRBJ2-7; TRBD2, the table's D call, was not compared with the DNA. TRBV21-1 constitutes a pseudogene. This CDR3 is built from 16 residues. The DNA for the CDR3 is TGTGCCAGCAGCAAAGCGCCGCAGCCTAGGACCTACGAGCAGTACTTC. It specifies CASSKAPQPRTYEQYF.

In this sample, this clone turned up a few times. The gene calls are TRBV4-1 and TRBJ1-1; D might be TRBD1 (6 bases). V was clipped by 0 bases and J by 3 bases, with 8 bases between them. The CDR3 contains 14 residues. The germline CDR1 and CDR2 sequences are MGHRA and YSYEKL. Written as DNA, the CDR3 is TGCGCCAGCAGCCAAGATAGGACAGACACTGAAGCTTTCTTT. Its translation is CASSQDRTDTEAFF.

The genes are TRBV28 and TRBJ2-3; TRBD2 matches 8 bases. The germline V gene has CDR1 MDHEN and CDR2 SYDVKM. The trim removed 5 bases at V and 4 bases at J, leaving 11 bases unmatched. This CDR3 comprises 16 residues. The CDR3 sequence is CASSPSQAGDSDTQYF. CDR3 in DNA: TGTGCCAGCAGTCCCTCTCAAGCGGGAGATTCAGATACGCAGTATTTT.

This chain connects TRBV27 to TRBJ2-7; TRBD1 is a possible D gene (6 bases). Trimming took off 8 bases at V and 0 bases at J, with 14 bases between the two ends. CDR1 MNHEY and CDR2 SMNVEV come from the germline V gene (reference sequence). The CDR3 has 14 residues. The CDR3 DNA sequence: TGTGCCAGCGGAGGACAGCCCAACTCCTACGAGCAGTACTTC. This encodes CASGGQPNSYEQYF.